These 22 T cell receptor beta chains share one sample of origin, sequenced in a study of cytomegalovirus exposure and HLA in healthy donors. Primers included in the PCR were 60 Vbeta and 13 Jbeta primers. Clones were sequenced by immunoSEQ multiplex PCR, and TCRdb holds only the in-frame ones, with some missing. The sample includes over 200,000 clones, 70% to 90% seen only once; the top ten take roughly 1.3%. Specimen: PBMCs. Every receptor here comes from a human donor in good health.

The chain is built from TRBV5-1 and TRBJ2-6, with 7 positions matching TRBD1. The germline V gene has CDR1 SGHRS and CDR2 YFSETQ. V shed 2 bases and J 4 bases; nucleotides not matched to a gene: 3. This CDR3 comprises 15 residues. The CDR3 nucleotides are TGCGCCAGCAGCTTAGGGGGCCCAGGGGCCAACGTCCTGACTTTC. Translation: CASSLGGPGANVLTF.

The CDR3 bases are TGCGCCAGCAGCCCCCACCCGACCTTAGCGGACCCGCGTAATGAGCAGTTCTTC. It is translated as CASSPHPTLADPRNEQFF. The J gene is TRBJ2-1, the V gene TRBV4-1; D possibly corresponds to TRBD2 (6 bases). The V gene lost 4 bases and the J gene lost 7 bases, with 26 bases spanning the gap. Germline CDR1 MGHRA, CDR2 YSYEKL. There are 18 residues in the CDR3.

The J gene is TRBJ2-7, the V gene TRBV28; 13 nucleotides match TRBD2. CDR1 is MDHEN and CDR2 is SYDVKM in the germline V gene. Germline trimming cut 6 bases from V and 2 bases from J; bases unmatched to any gene: 25. This CDR3 is 22 amino acids long. The CDR3 loop reads CASSSIFPETSGRLPPTYEQYF. Written as DNA, the CDR3 is TGTGCCAGCAGCTCCATCTTTCCGGAGACTAGCGGGAGGCTCCCGCCGACCTACGAGCAGTACTTC.

This chain joins TRBV28 and TRBJ1-2; the D gene is possibly TRBD1 (6 bases). The CDR3 loop spans 12 amino acids. Germline V lookup: CDR1 MDHEN, CDR2 SYDVKM. The ends were cut back, 8 bases at V and 5 bases at J, with 12 bases in the middle. CDR3 sequence (DNA): TGTGCCAGCGCATATCAGGGGTATGGCTACACCTTC. Translated: CASAYQGYGYTF.

The chain has TRBV6-5 and TRBJ2-3, with 12 bases fitting TRBD2. CDR1 is MNHEY, CDR2 SVGAGI, per germline. Germline trimming cut 4 bases from V and 4 bases from J; bases unmatched to any gene: 6. CDR3 length: 16 amino acids. CDR3 loop: CASSSRLAGDADTQYF. The DNA for the CDR3 is TGTGCCAGCAGTTCAAGACTAGCGGGAGATGCAGATACGCAGTATTTT.

The rearrangement joins TRBV28 to TRBJ2-5; TRBD2 agrees at 7 bases. Per germline, CDR1 MDHEN and CDR2 SYDVKM. CDR3 length: 19 amino acids. After removal of 1 base from V and 0 bases from J, the junction contained 14 bases not matched to a gene. The CDR3 nucleotides are TGTGCCAGCAGTTTATCGGAGAGCGTGGGGGGGAACGACCAAGAGACCCAGTACTTC. Amino acids: CASSLSESVGGNDQETQYF.

CDR3 amino acids: CASSLGQGSSGANVLTF. The DNA of the CDR3 is TGTGCCAGTAGCCTCGGGCAGGGATCCTCTGGGGCCAACGTCCTGACTTTC. The chain recombines TRBV19 with TRBJ2-6; D might be TRBD1 (5 bases). Germline V gene sequence: CDR1 LNHDA, CDR2 SQIVND (reference sequence). The CDR3 is made up of 17 amino acids. Trimming pared 6 bases from V and 0 bases from J, leaving 15 bases between.

This chain links TRBV5-1 with TRBJ2-7; 7 positions match TRBD1. Germline V lookup: CDR1 SGHRS, CDR2 YFSETQ. The CDR3 sequence is 14 residues long. The junction had 2 bases not matched to a gene; V was cut back by 2 bases and J by 0 bases. As DNA, the CDR3 is TGCGCCAGCAGCTTCGACAGGGACTCCTACGAGCAGTACTTC. This sequence encodes CASSFDRDSYEQYF.

The chain has TRBV19 and TRBJ2-4; 7 bases agree with TRBD2. CDR1 LNHDA and CDR2 SQIVND come from the germline V gene (reference sequence). CDR3 length equals 20 residues. Unmatched junction bases numbered 19, after V lost 5 bases and J lost 0 bases. The DNA of the CDR3 is TGTGCCAGTAGTGTTCACCCCCATGGGAGCGGGGTAATAGCCAAAAACATTCAGTACTTC. It translates to CASSVHPHGSGVIAKNIQYF. Full variable domain (remainder filled in from reference TRBV19 and TRBJ2-4): DGGITQSPKYLFRKEGQNVTLSCEQNLNHDAMYWYRQDPGQGLRLIYYSQIVNDFQKGDIAEGYSVSREKKESFPLTVTSAQKNPTAFYLCASSVHPHGSGVIAKNIQYFGAGTRLSVL.

The V call is TRBV2, the J call TRBJ2-3; D gene ambiguous. The ends were cut back, 1 base at V and 0 bases at J, with 8 bases in the middle. In germline, CDR1 is SNHLY, CDR2 FYNNEI. The CDR3 has 15 amino acids. The CDR3 is CASSEDNLSTDTQYF. CDR3 DNA sequence: TGTGCCAGCAGTGAAGACAACCTGAGCACAGATACGCAGTATTTT.

Regarding this clone: A read error may produce the germline difference seen at one junction end. The J gene is TRBJ2-7, the V gene TRBV7-9; unclear D gene. CDR3 length: 14 amino acids. Germline V lookup: CDR1 SEHNR, CDR2 FQNEAQ (reference sequence). This chain's CDR3 is CSSSLGLMNYEQYF. The CDR3 coding sequence is TGTTCCAGCAGCTTAGGGCTTATGAACTACGAGCAGTACTTC.

The chain recombines TRBV6-6 with TRBJ1-2; TRBD1 is a possible D gene (5 bases). The CDR3 consists of 15 residues. The V and J ends lost 7 bases and 4 bases respectively, with 19 bases between them. CDR1 and CDR2 (germline): MNHNY, SVGAGI (reference sequence). DNA of the CDR3: TGTGCCAGCACCGACCAGGGTTACTACGGCTATGGCTACACCTTC. This sequence encodes CASTDQGYYGYGYTF.

V usage is TRBV25-1 and J usage is TRBJ1-2; 9 nucleotides align to TRBD1. CDR3 length: 17 residues. From germline, CDR1 is MGHDK and CDR2 SYGVNS. V gave up 5 bases and J gave up 5 bases; unmatched junction bases: 15. CDR3 sequence reads: CASSPWGQGGSRYGYTF. For the CDR3, the DNA is TGTGCCAGCAGTCCATGGGGACAGGGAGGCAGTAGGTATGGCTACACCTTC.

The chain links TRBV2 to TRBJ2-1; 9 bases map to TRBD2. The CDR3 runs to 13 residues. Trimming cost V 8 bases and J 8 bases; bases outside gene matches: 7. Germline loops: CDR1 SNHLY, CDR2 FYNNEI. The CDR3 is CASGGRDTDEQFF. CDR3 coding DNA: TGTGCCAGCGGCGGGAGGGACACAGATGAGCAGTTCTTC.

This clone occurred once. J is TRBJ2-1 and V is TRBV6-6; 10 bases agree with TRBD2. After removal of 6 bases from V and 2 bases from J, the junction contained 4 bases not matched to a gene. The CDR3 has 15 amino acids. CDR1 is MNHNY, CDR2 SVGAGI, per germline (reference sequence). CDR3 residues: CASRDSGRPYNEQFF. The CDR3 DNA is TGTGCCAGCAGAGATAGCGGGAGGCCCTACAATGAGCAGTTCTTC.

This clone was observed a handful of times. The chain carries TRBV7-2 and TRBJ1-3; 7 bases map to TRBD1. The CDR3 is 15 residues long. From germline, CDR1 is SGHTA and CDR2 FQGNSA. Trimming removed 5 bases from V and 0 bases from J; junction bases left unmatched: 4. Written as DNA, the CDR3 is TGTGCCAGCAGCGCCGACAGGGACTCTGGAAACACCATATATTTT. Translation gives CASSADRDSGNTIYF.

The rearrangement uses TRBV28 and TRBJ2-4; 7 bases align to TRBD1. The CDR3 spans 16 residues. Unmatched junction bases numbered 12, after V lost 6 bases and J lost 4 bases. CDR1 MDHEN and CDR2 SYDVKM come from the germline V gene. The CDR3 here is CASSRSGTARKNIQYF. The CDR3 DNA is TGTGCCAGCAGCAGATCCGGGACAGCCAGAAAAAACATTCAGTACTTC.

The J gene is TRBJ2-1, the V gene TRBV12-5; no clear D gene. In germline, CDR1 is LGHNT, CDR2 FRNRAP. V gave up 2 bases and J gave up 9 bases, with 14 bases separating them. The CDR3 loop spans 14 amino acids. This CDR3 is CASGLPPQAGEQFF. The CDR3 DNA is TGTGCTAGTGGTTTGCCCCCCCAGGCCGGTGAGCAGTTCTTC.

The rearrangement uses TRBV11-1 and TRBJ2-5; 9 bases map to TRBD1. V gave up 5 bases and J gave up 6 bases; unmatched junction bases: 10. This CDR3 region has 15 residues. CDR1 SGHAT and CDR2 FQDESV come from the germline V gene (reference sequence). The CDR3 sequence: CASSTTGGVRQTQYF. Written as DNA, the CDR3 is TGTGCCAGCAGCACTACAGGGGGCGTTAGGCAGACCCAGTACTTC.

The V call is TRBV5-1, the J call TRBJ2-1; 11 nucleotides match TRBD1. Germline values: CDR1 SGHRS, CDR2 YFSETQ. Losses at the gene ends were 4 bases for V and 6 bases for J; bases not matched to a gene: 9. CDR3 length: 16 residues. The CDR3 DNA reads TGCGCCAGCAGCCTAACACCGGGACAGGGGGGCAATGAGCAGTTCTTC. This gives the protein CASSLTPGQGGNEQFF. Full variable domain (missing parts from reference TRBV5-1 and TRBJ2-1): KAGVTQTPRYLIKTRGQQVTLSCSPISGHRSVSWYQQTPGQGLQFLFEYFSETQRNKGNFPGRFSGRQFSNSRSEMNVSTLELGDSALYLCASSLTPGQGGNEQFFGPGTRLTVL.

V is TRBV7-9 and J is TRBJ1-2, with D tentatively TRBD1 (6 bases). Per the germline V gene, CDR1 is SEHNR and CDR2 is FQNEAQ (reference sequence). This CDR3 has 14 amino acids. V was trimmed by 5 bases and J by 0 bases, leaving 10 bases between them. CDR3 in amino acids: CASSPDRSNYGYTF. The CDR3 DNA is TGTGCCAGCAGCCCGGACAGATCTAACTATGGCTACACCTTC.

This clone was seen a handful of times. The chain has TRBV5-1 and TRBJ1-2, with a tentative D call TRBD1 (5 bases). Germline CDR1 reads SGHRS; CDR2 reads YFSETQ. The CDR3 spans 14 residues. The V gene lost 4 bases and the J gene lost 2 bases, with 12 bases spanning the gap. CDR3 sequence reads: CASSPLGRNYGYTF. In DNA form, the CDR3 reads TGCGCCAGCAGCCCTTTGGGGCGCAACTATGGCTACACCTTC.